Sequencing of this T cell receptor (beta chain) was carried out in a study of control samples from healthy donors and cancer patients. The table came from immunoSEQ multiplex PCR; TCRdb's copy has only in-frame clones and leaves some out. The sample consists of under 200,000 clones, 80% to 95% of them appearing once. This CDR3 comprises 13 residues. In germline, CDR1 is MRHNA, CDR2 SNTAGT. The V and J ends lost 2 bases and 6 bases respectively, with 7 bases between them. The sample was blood. The rearrangement links TRBV6-4 to TRBJ2-2; D remains unclear. The source is a woman aged 25 to 45 in good health. CDR3 sequence: CASSDRLSGELFF. The CDR3 nucleotides read TGTGCCAGCAGTGACAGGCTATCCGGGGAGCTGTTTTTT.